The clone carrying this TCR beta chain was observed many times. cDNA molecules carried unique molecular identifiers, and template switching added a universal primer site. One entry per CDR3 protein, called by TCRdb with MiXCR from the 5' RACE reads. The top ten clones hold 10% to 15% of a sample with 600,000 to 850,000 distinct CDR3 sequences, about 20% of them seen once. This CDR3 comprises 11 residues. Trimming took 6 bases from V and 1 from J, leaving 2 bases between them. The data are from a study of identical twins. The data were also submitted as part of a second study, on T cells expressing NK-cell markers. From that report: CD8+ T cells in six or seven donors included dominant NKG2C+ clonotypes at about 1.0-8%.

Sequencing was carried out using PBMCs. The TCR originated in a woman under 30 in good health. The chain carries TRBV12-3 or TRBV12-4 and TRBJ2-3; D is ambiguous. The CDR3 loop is CASRRTDTQYF. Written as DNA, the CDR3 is TGTGCCAGCAGGCGCACAGATACGCAGTATTTT.